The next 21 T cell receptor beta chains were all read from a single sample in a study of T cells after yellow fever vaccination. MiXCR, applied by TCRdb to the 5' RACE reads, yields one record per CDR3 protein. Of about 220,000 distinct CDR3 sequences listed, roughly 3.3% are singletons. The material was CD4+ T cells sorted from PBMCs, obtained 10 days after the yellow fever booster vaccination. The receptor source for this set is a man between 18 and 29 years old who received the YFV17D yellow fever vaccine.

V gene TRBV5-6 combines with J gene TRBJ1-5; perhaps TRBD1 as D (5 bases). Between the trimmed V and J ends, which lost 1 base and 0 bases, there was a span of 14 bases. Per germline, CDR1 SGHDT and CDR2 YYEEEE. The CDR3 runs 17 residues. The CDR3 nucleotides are TGTGCCAGCAGCTTGTTTTATGGGGGATATAGCAATCAGCCCCAGCATTTT. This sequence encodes CASSLFYGGYSNQPQHF. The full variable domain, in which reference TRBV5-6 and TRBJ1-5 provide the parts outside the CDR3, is DAGVTQSPTHLIKTRGQQVTLRCSPKSGHDTVSWYQQALGQGPQFIFQYYEEEERQRGNFPDRFSGHQFPNYSSELNVNALLLGDSALYLCASSLFYGGYSNQPQHFGDGTRLSIL.

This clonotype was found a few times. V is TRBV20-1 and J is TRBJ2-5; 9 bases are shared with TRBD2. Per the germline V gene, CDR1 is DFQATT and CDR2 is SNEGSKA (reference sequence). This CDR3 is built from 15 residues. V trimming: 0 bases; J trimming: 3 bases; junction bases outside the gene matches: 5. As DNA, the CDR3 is TGCAGTGCTAGAGATTTGCGACTAGCGGAAGAGACCCAGTACTTC. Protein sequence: CSARDLRLAEETQYF.

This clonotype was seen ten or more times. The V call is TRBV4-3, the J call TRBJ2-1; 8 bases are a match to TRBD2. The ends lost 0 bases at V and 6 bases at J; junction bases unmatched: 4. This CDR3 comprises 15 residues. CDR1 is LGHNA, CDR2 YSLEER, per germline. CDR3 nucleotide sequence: TGCGCCAGCAGCCAAGAGCCGGGGGGGCCCAATGAGCAGTTCTTC. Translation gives CASSQEPGGPNEQFF.

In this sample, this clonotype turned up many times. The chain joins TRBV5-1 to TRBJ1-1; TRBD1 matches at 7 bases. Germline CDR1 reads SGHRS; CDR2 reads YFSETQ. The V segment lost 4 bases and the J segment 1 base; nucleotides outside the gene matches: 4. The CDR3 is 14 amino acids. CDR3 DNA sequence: TGCGCCAGCAGCGGGGGACAGTGGAACACTGAAGCTTTCTTT. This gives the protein CASSGGQWNTEAFF.

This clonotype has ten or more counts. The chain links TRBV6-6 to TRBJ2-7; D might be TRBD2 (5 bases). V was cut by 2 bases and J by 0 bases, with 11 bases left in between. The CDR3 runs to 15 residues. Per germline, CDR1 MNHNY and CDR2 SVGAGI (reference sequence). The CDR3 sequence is CASSYRTGSSYEQYF. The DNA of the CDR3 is TGTGCCAGCAGTTACAGGACGGGGAGCTCCTACGAGCAGTACTTC.

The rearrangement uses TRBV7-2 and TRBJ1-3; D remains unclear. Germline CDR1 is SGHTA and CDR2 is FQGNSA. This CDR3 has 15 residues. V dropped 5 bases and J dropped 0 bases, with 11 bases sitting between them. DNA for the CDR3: TGTGCCAGCAGCCCCCTGGCGTCCTCTGGAAACACCATATATTTT. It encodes CASSPLASSGNTIYF.

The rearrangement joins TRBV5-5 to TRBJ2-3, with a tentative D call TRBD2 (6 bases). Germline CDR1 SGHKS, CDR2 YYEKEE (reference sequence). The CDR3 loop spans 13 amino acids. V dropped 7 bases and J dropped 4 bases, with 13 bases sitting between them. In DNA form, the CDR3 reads TGTGCCAGCCATGGAGGGACTGCAGATACGCAGTATTTT. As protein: CASHGGTADTQYF.

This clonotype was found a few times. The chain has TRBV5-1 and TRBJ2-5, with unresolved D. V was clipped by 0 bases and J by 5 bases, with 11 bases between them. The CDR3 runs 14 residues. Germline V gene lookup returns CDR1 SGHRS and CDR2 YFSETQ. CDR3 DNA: TGCGCCAGCAGCTTGGTGCCAGACGATGAGACCCAGTACTTC. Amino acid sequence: CASSLVPDDETQYF.

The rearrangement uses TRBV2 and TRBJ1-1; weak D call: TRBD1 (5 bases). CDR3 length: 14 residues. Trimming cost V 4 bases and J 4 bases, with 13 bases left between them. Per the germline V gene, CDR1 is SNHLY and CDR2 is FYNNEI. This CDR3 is CASSGFKGTTEAFF. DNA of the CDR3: TGTGCCAGCAGTGGCTTCAAGGGGACCACTGAAGCTTTCTTT. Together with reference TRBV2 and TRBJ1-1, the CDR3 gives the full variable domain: EPEVTQTPSHQVTQMGQEVILRCVPISNHLYFYWYRQILGQKVEFLVSFYNNEISEKSEIFDDQFSVERPDGSNFTLKIRSTKLEDSAMYFCASSGFKGTTEAFFGQGTRLTVV.

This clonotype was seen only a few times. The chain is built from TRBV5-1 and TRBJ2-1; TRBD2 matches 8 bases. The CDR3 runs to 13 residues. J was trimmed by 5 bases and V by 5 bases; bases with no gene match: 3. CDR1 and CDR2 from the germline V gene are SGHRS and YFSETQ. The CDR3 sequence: CASRSGGDNEQFF. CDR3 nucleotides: TGCGCCAGCAGATCGGGGGGGGACAATGAGCAGTTCTTC.

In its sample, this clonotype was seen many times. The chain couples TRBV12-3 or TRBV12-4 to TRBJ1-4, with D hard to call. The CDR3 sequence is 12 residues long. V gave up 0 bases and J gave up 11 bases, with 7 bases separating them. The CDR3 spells CASSLAVSKLFF. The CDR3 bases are TGTGCCAGCAGTTTAGCGGTTTCGAAACTGTTTTTT.

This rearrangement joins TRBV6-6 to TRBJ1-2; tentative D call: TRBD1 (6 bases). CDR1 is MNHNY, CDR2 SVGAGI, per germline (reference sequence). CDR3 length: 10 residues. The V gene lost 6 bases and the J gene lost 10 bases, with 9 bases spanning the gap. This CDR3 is CASRYRDYTF. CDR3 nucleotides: TGTGCCAGCAGGTACAGGGACTACACCTTC.

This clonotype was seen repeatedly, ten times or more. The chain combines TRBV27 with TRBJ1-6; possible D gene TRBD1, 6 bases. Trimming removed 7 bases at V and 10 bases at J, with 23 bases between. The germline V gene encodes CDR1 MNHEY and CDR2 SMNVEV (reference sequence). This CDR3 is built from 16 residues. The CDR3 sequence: CASNRKQGGLSSPLHF. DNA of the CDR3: TGTGCCAGCAACCGGAAACAGGGAGGATTGTCGTCACCCCTCCACTTT.

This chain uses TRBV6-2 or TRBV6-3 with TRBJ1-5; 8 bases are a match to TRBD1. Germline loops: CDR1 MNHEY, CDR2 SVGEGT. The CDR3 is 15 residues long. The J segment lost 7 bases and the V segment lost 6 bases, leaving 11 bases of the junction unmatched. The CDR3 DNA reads TGTGCCAGCAGCCTGGGACAGGTAGCTTGGCAGCCCCAGCATTTT. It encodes CASSLGQVAWQPQHF.

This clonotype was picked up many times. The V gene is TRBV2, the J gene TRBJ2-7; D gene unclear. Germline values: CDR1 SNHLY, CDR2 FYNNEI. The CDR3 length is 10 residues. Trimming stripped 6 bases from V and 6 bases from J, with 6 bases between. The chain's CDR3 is CASRISEQYV. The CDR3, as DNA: TGTGCCAGCAGGATAAGCGAGCAGTACGTC.

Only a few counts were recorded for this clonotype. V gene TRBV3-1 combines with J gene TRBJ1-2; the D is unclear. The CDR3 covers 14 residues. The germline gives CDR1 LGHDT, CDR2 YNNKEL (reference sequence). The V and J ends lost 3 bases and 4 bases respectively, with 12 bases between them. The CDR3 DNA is TGTGCCAGCAGCCAGAGAGGAGGTAGCTATGGCTACACCTTC. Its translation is CASSQRGGSYGYTF.

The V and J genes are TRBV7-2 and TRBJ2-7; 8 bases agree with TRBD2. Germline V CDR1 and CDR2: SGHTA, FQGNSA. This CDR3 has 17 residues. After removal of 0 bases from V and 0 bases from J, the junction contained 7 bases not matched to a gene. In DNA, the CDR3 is TGTGCCAGCAGCTTAGCGCTGACAGCGGGGGACTCCTACGAGCAGTACTTC. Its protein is CASSLALTAGDSYEQYF.

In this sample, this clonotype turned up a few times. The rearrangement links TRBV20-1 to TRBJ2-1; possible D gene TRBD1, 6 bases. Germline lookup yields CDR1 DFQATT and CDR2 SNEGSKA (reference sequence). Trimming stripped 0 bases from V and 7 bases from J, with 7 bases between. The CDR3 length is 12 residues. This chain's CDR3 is CSARDRGNEQFF. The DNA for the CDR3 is TGCAGTGCTAGAGATAGGGGGAATGAGCAGTTCTTC.

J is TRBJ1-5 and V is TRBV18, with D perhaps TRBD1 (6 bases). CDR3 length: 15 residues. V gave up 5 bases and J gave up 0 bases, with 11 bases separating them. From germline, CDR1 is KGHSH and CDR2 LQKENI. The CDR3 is CASSATGDSNQPQHF. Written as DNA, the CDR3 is TGTGCCAGCTCAGCGACAGGTGATAGCAATCAGCCCCAGCATTTT.

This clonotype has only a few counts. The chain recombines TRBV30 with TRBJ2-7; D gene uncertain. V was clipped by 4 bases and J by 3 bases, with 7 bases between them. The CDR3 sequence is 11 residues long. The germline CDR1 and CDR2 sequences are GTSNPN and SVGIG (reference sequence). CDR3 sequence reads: CAWKDGYEQYF. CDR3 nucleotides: TGTGCCTGGAAGGACGGCTACGAGCAGTACTTC.

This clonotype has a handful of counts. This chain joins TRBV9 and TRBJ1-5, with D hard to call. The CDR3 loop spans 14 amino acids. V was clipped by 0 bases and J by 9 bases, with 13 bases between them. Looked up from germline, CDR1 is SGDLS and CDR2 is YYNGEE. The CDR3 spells CASSVDGRGRPQHF. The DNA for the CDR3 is TGTGCCAGCAGCGTAGACGGCCGGGGTAGGCCCCAGCATTTT.